This TCR beta chain was profiled in a study of type 1 regulatory T cells (dated by TCRdb to 2020 to 2023). About the study as a whole: An in vitro protocol by which a Tr1-enriched, alloantigen-specific CD4 T cell product named T-allo10 was generated was characterized in the study. T-allo10 was being tested clinically in patients with hematological malignancies who were undergoing allogeneic hematopoietic stem cell transplantation.

From its cysteine to its phenylalanine, the CDR3 spans 10 amino acids. Here the CDR3 DNA is all that survives: 30 bases in frame from base 1. CDR1 SEHNR and CDR2 FQNEAQ are derived from the germline V gene (reference sequence). These reads were obtained on an Illumina MiSeq. TCRdb ran its own pipeline on the public reads, namely fastp trimming at Q25 and MiXCR clone calling, and kept in-frame beta chains. For every CDR3 protein sequence, its rows merge into one entry that carries the most common genes and DNA. The sample data list approximately 25,000 distinct CDR3 sequences, and roughly half of these were observed just once. The ten largest clones capture 4% to 6% of the sample. About this clonotype: Its antigen remains unidentified. The germline gene is not matched at one end of the junction; a read error may be the cause.

Sequenced sample: cultured T cells, either the whole culture or a sorted T cell fraction (not recorded which). The receptor comes from a human donor in good health. The chain links TRBV7-9 with TRBJ1-2; the D gene is perhaps TRBD1, from 6 matching bases. DNA sequence: TGTGCCAGCAGCTTACCAGGGGTCGCCTTC. It encodes CASSLPGVAF. The CDR3 plus the reference TRBV7-9 and TRBJ1-2 genes for the other parts give the full variable domain: DTGVSQNPRHKITKRGQNVTFRCDPISEHNRLYWYRQTLGQGPEFLTYFQNEAQLEKSRLLSDRFSAERPKGSFSTLEIQRTEQGDSAMYLCASSLPGVAFGSGTRLTVV.